This TCR beta chain comes out of a study of control samples from healthy donors and cancer patients. Profiled with immunoSEQ multiplex PCR; TCRdb holds only in-frame clones, not every one. The sample contains about 12,000 clones, 85% to 95% of which appear only once. The ends lost 4 bases at V and 5 bases at J; junction bases unmatched: 5. The CDR3 is 15 residues long. CDR1 is SEHNR and CDR2 is FQNEAQ in the germline V gene (reference sequence). This receptor was taken from a man older than 75 with lung cancer. V is TRBV7-9 and J is TRBJ1-5, with 10 bases lining up with TRBD1. The sequenced sample consisted of PBMCs. CDR3 amino acids: CASSSTGTGDQPQHF. CDR3 DNA: TGTGCCAGCAGCTCCACCGGGACAGGGGATCAGCCCCAGCATTTT.